Presented here are 3 T cell receptor beta chains from one specimen sequenced in a study of T-cell reconstitution after alpha-beta-depleted transplantation in children. During its preparation, the TCRbeta library received unique molecular identifiers. TCRdb reprocessed the PCR reads via MiXCR and lists one record per CDR3 protein. The sample records hundreds of thousands of distinct CDR3 sequences, around a sixth being singletons. The specimen comprised PBMCs from the stem cell graft donor, sampled from the stem cell graft. The receptors here all came from a human donor who donated a stem cell graft to a child with acute myeloid leukemia.

This rearrangement joins TRBV20-1 to TRBJ1-1; 8 bases map to TRBD1. Germline CDR1 and CDR2: DFQATT and SNEGSKA (reference sequence). With 5 bases clipped from V and 4 bases from J, the junction kept 9 bases outside the gene matches. This CDR3 spans 14 amino acids. CDR3 sequence (DNA): TGCAGTGCTGGTTGGGCAGGGGGCGGCACTGAAGCTTTCTTT. Translation gives CSAGWAGGGTEAFF.

This clonotype was detected a few times. The rearrangement links TRBV6-2 or TRBV6-3 to TRBJ2-1; unclear D gene. The CDR3 totals 15 residues. Deletions cut 0 bases from V and 8 bases from J, with 14 bases between. The V gene's germline CDR1 is MNHEY and CDR2 SVGEGT. CDR3 residues: CASSYSSMGLDEQFF. CDR3 DNA: TGTGCCAGCAGTTACTCCTCCATGGGTCTCGATGAGCAGTTCTTC.

This clonotype was detected many times. V gene TRBV20-1 combines with J gene TRBJ2-1, with 11 nucleotides matching TRBD2. The CDR3 extends over 15 amino acids. V trimming: 0 bases; J trimming: 8 bases; junction bases outside the gene matches: 6. Germline CDR1 and CDR2: DFQATT and SNEGSKA (reference sequence). The CDR3 bases are TGCAGTGCTAGAGATGGACTAGCGGGTAAAGATGAGCAGTTCTTC. Amino acid sequence: CSARDGLAGKDEQFF.